This TCR beta chain was sequenced during a study of blood T cell repertoires in COVID-19. Background on the study: The United States, Italy and Spain were the sources of the acute and convalescent COVID-19 samples. The cDNA or gDNA used as material had been derived from T cells, B-cell-depleted T cells, or PBMCs.

Authors' analysis steps: Estimation of nucleated cell counts was performed using reference gene primer amplification. Sequenced by immunoSEQ multiplex PCR; TCRdb stores in-frame clones only, minus some. V and J calls and clone size are copied from that table; D and trimming were computed from the DNA. The sample consists of some 110,000 clones, approximately 79% of them appearing once. The CDR3 covers 15 residues. V dropped 1 base and J dropped 2; count of bases not matched to a gene: 5. Germline CDR1 and CDR2: SGHNT and YYREEE (reference sequence). The TCR sequence derives from a man between 50 and 59 years old with acute or convalescent COVID-19. The chain carries TRBV5-4 and TRBJ2-5, with 7 positions matching TRBD2. The material sequenced was peripheral blood. The DNA of the CDR3 is TGTGCCAGCAGCTTGTGGGGGGGTCCACAAGAGACCCAGTACTTC. Protein sequence: CASSLWGGPQETQYF.